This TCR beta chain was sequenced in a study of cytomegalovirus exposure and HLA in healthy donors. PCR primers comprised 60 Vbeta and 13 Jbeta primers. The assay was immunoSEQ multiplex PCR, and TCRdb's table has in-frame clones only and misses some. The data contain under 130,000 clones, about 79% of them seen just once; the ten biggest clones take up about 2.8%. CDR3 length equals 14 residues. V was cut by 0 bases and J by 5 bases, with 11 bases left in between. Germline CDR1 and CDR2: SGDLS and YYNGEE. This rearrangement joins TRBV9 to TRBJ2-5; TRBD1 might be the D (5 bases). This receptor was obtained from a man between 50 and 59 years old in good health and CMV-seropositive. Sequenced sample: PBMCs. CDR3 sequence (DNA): TGTGCCAGCAGCGTAGCAACAGGTAGCGAGACCCAGTACTTC. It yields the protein CASSVATGSETQYF.